One T cell receptor beta chain is described in this entry. Its target is not known. This sample was taken from a study of cytomegalovirus exposure and HLA in healthy donors. The study, taken as a whole, reports: Analyzed later, most CMV-associated TCR beta chains appeared HLA-restricted.

The junction had 3 bases not matched to a gene; V was cut back by 0 bases and J by 1 base. The germline CDR1 and CDR2 sequences are LGHNA and YNFKEQ. The CDR3 sequence is 15 residues long. This PCR relied on a set of 60 Vbeta primers and 13 Jbeta primers. Using immunoSEQ multiplex PCR, the repertoire was profiled, and TCRdb retains in-frame clones only, with some absent. Of roughly 190,000 clones in the sample, about four fifths were seen once. The chain couples TRBV4-2 to TRBJ2-7, with 7 bases identical to TRBD2. The TCR was taken from a man aged 40-55 years in good health and CMV-seropositive. The specimen was PBMCs. In nucleotides, the CDR3 is TGTGCCAGCAGCCAAGATAGCGGGCCTTCCTACGAGCAGTACTTC. Its translation is CASSQDSGPSYEQYF.